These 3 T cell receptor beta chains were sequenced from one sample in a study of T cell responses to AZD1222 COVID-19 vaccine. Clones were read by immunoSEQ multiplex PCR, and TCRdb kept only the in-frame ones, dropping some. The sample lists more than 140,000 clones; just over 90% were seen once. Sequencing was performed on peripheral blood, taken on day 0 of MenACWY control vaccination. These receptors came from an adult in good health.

CDR3 amino acids: CASSPKPNGYGYTF. In DNA form, the CDR3 reads TGTGCCAGCAGCCCGAAACCCAATGGCTATGGCTACACCTTC. This chain joins TRBV16 and TRBJ1-2; no firm D call. The V end was cut by 4 bases, the J end by 4 bases, with 13 bases between. This CDR3 spans 14 amino acids. The V gene's germline CDR1 is KGHSY and CDR2 FQNENV.

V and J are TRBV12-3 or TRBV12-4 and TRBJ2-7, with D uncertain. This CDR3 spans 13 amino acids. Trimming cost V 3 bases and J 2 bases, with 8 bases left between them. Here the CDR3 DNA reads TGTGCCAGCAGTTTCGGGCAGACCTACGAGCAGTACTTC. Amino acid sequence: CASSFGQTYEQYF.

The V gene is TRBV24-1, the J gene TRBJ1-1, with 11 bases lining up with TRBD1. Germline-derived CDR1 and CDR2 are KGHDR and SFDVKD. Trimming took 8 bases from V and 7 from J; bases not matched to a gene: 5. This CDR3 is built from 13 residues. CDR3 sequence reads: CATKAGQGVEAFF. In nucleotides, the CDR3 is TGTGCCACCAAGGCGGGACAGGGGGTTGAAGCTTTCTTT.